Listed below are T cell receptor beta chains from one sample, sequenced in a study of regulatory T cells in long-lasting Graves disease. TCRdb used MiXCR to reprocess the multiplex PCR reads, holding one entry per CDR3 protein. Of fewer than 650,000 distinct CDR3 sequences in the sample, under 20% were seen once. These same data were also listed under a study on T cells in Graves' hyperthyroidism and ophthalmopathy.

The sample here was peripheral blood mononuclear cells (PBMCs), taken at new diagnosis, from a patient treated with antithyroid drugs. These TCRs come from a young woman with Graves disease. CDR3s include the opening cysteine and the closing phenylalanine or tryptophan. The D gene is left open where the match is weak. A row's size may be missing; if present it is once, few, many or a size class.

J gene: TRBJ2-7; V gene: TRBV3-1; D gene: TRBD2; clone size: few; CDR3 protein: CASSQDRLREGYYEQYF; CDR3 DNA: TGTGCCAGCAGCCAAGATCGTTTGCGGGAGGGCTACTACGAGCAGTACTTC
J gene: TRBJ2-6; V gene: TRBV6-1; D gene: -; clone size: -; CDR3 protein: CASSEIVTGANVLTF; CDR3 DNA: TGTGCCAGCAGTGAAATCGTCACTGGGGCCAACGTCCTGACTTTC
J gene: TRBJ2-2; V gene: TRBV9; D gene: -; clone size: -; CDR3 protein: CASSVGSTPGTGELFF; CDR3 DNA: TGTGCCAGCAGCGTAGGGTCGACTCCGGGGACCGGGGAGCTGTTTTTT
J gene: TRBJ2-7; V gene: TRBV5-1; D gene: TRBD1; clone size: -; CDR3 protein: CASAAGTGSLEQYF; CDR3 DNA: TGCGCCAGCGCCGCCGGGACAGGGTCCCTCGAGCAGTACTTC
J gene: TRBJ2-1; V gene: TRBV18; D gene: TRBD2; clone size: few; CDR3 protein: CASRDSGGNEQFF; CDR3 DNA: TGTGCCAGCCGCGACAGCGGGGGGAATGAGCAGTTCTTC
J gene: TRBJ1-6; V gene: TRBV6-1; D gene: -; clone size: few; CDR3 protein: CASTLSADNSPLHF; CDR3 DNA: TGTGCCAGCACCCTGTCGGCAGACAATTCACCCCTCCACTTT
J gene: TRBJ2-7; V gene: TRBV5-1; D gene: TRBD2; clone size: -; CDR3 protein: CASSLGTSYNEQYF; CDR3 DNA: TGCGCCAGCAGCTTGGGGACTAGCTATAACGAGCAGTACTTC
J gene: TRBJ2-5; V gene: TRBV7-3; D gene: TRBD2; clone size: many; CDR3 protein: CASSPTGGTSGTQETQYF; CDR3 DNA: TGTGCCAGCAGCCCCACGGGTGGGACTAGCGGGACCCAAGAGACCCAGTACTTC
J gene: TRBJ2-3; V gene: TRBV5-1; D gene: TRBD2; clone size: -; CDR3 protein: CASGLREIDTQYF; CDR3 DNA: TGCGCCAGCGGCTTGCGGGAGATCGATACGCAGTATTTT
J gene: TRBJ2-7; V gene: TRBV20-1; D gene: TRBD2; clone size: once; CDR3 protein: CSAPDLAGGYEQYF; CDR3 DNA: TGCAGTGCTCCCGATCTAGCGGGAGGCTACGAGCAGTACTTC
J gene: TRBJ2-1; V gene: TRBV29-1; D gene: TRBD2; clone size: -; CDR3 protein: CSVQATSGRSNEQFF; CDR3 DNA: TGCAGCGTCCAAGCTACTAGCGGGAGATCGAATGAGCAGTTCTTC
J gene: TRBJ2-2; V gene: TRBV29-1; D gene: TRBD1; clone size: -; CDR3 protein: CSVQGGPNTGELFF; CDR3 DNA: TGCAGCGTGCAAGGGGGCCCCAACACCGGGGAGCTGTTTTTT
J gene: TRBJ2-7; V gene: TRBV5-1; D gene: TRBD1; clone size: many; CDR3 protein: CASSPTSGTGGREQYF; CDR3 DNA: TGCGCCAGCAGCCCTACATCCGGGACAGGGGGAAGGGAGCAGTACTTC
J gene: TRBJ2-6; V gene: TRBV6-2/TRBV6-3; D gene: -; clone size: -; CDR3 protein: CASSTLTVSGANVLTF; CDR3 DNA: TGTGCCAGCAGTACCTTGACAGTCTCTGGGGCCAACGTCCTGACTTTC
J gene: TRBJ2-7; V gene: TRBV24-1; D gene: TRBD2; clone size: many; CDR3 protein: CATSDSILAGGPNDLYEQYF; CDR3 DNA: TGTGCCACCAGTGATTCAATTCTAGCGGGAGGCCCAAACGACCTCTACGAGCAGTACTTC
J gene: TRBJ1-5; V gene: TRBV28; D gene: -; clone size: many; CDR3 protein: CASNSDQPQHF; CDR3 DNA: TGTGCCAGCAATTCGGATCAGCCCCAGCATTTT
J gene: TRBJ2-1; V gene: TRBV7-6; D gene: -; clone size: -; CDR3 protein: CASSFYTPGDVEQFF; CDR3 DNA: TGTGCCAGCAGCTTTTACACCCCGGGAGACGTTGAGCAGTTCTTC
J gene: TRBJ2-7; V gene: TRBV13; D gene: -; clone size: few; CDR3 protein: CASSLGLGQAIYEQYF; CDR3 DNA: TGTGCCAGCAGCTTAGGCCTGGGCCAGGCTATCTACGAGCAGTACTTC
J gene: TRBJ2-7; V gene: TRBV14; D gene: -; clone size: few; CDR3 protein: CASRRGFYEQYF; CDR3 DNA: TGTGCCTCCCGACGGGGGTTCTACGAGCAGTACTTC
J gene: TRBJ2-7; V gene: TRBV2; D gene: -; clone size: few; CDR3 protein: CASSPEELYEQYF; CDR3 DNA: TGTGCCAGCAGCCCCGAAGAGCTCTACGAGCAGTACTTC
J gene: TRBJ2-7; V gene: TRBV7-9; D gene: TRBD2; clone size: many; CDR3 protein: CASSFSGFYEQYF; CDR3 DNA: TGTGCCAGCAGCTTTAGCGGGTTCTACGAGCAGTACTTC
J gene: TRBJ1-5; V gene: TRBV20-1; D gene: TRBD1; clone size: many; CDR3 protein: CSARDRDRALGSNQPQHF; CDR3 DNA: TGCAGTGCTAGAGATAGGGACAGGGCCCTTGGGAGCAATCAGCCCCAGCATTTT
J gene: TRBJ2-1; V gene: TRBV2; D gene: TRBD2; clone size: many; CDR3 protein: CASSELAGHEQFF; CDR3 DNA: TGTGCCAGCAGTGAACTAGCGGGGCATGAGCAGTTCTTC
J gene: TRBJ2-5; V gene: TRBV28; D gene: -; clone size: many; CDR3 protein: CASSDEGWQWETQYF; CDR3 DNA: TGTGCCAGCAGCGACGAGGGGTGGCAGTGGGAGACCCAGTACTTC
J gene: TRBJ2-3; V gene: TRBV7-3; D gene: -; clone size: -; CDR3 protein: CASSPSFTDTQYF; CDR3 DNA: TGTGCCAGCAGCCCTTCATTCACAGATACGCAGTATTTT
J gene: TRBJ2-5; V gene: TRBV20-1; D gene: -; clone size: -; CDR3 protein: CSARDDGRGIETQYF; CDR3 DNA: TGCAGTGCTAGAGATGACGGGAGAGGGATTGAGACCCAGTACTTC
J gene: TRBJ2-1; V gene: TRBV5-1; D gene: TRBD2; clone size: -; CDR3 protein: CASSLPGTSGSRNGQFF; CDR3 DNA: TGCGCCAGCAGCTTACCCGGGACTAGCGGGAGTCGAAATGGGCAGTTCTTC
J gene: TRBJ2-5; V gene: TRBV11-2; D gene: TRBD2; clone size: many; CDR3 protein: CASSMTSGMRETQYF; CDR3 DNA: TGTGCCAGCAGCATGACTAGCGGGATGAGGGAGACCCAGTACTTC
J gene: TRBJ2-7; V gene: TRBV7-2; D gene: -; clone size: few; CDR3 protein: CASSLLGGQRVGTYEQYF; CDR3 DNA: TGTGCCAGCAGCTTATTGGGCGGGCAGCGGGTTGGGACCTACGAGCAGTACTTC
J gene: TRBJ1-1; V gene: TRBV27; D gene: -; clone size: many; CDR3 protein: CASSFRAEFNTEAFF; CDR3 DNA: TGTGCCAGCAGTTTCAGGGCAGAGTTTAACACTGAAGCTTTCTTT
J gene: TRBJ1-5; V gene: TRBV7-2; D gene: -; clone size: -; CDR3 protein: CASSSVKGNQPQHF; CDR3 DNA: TGTGCCAGCAGCTCAGTAAAGGGAAATCAGCCCCAGCATTTT
J gene: TRBJ2-5; V gene: TRBV20-1; D gene: TRBD1; clone size: -; CDR3 protein: CSARYRDSQETQYF; CDR3 DNA: TGCAGTGCTCGTTACCGGGACAGCCAAGAGACCCAGTACTTC
J gene: TRBJ1-2; V gene: TRBV7-2; D gene: TRBD1; clone size: many; CDR3 protein: CASSFRDRGYGYTF; CDR3 DNA: TGTGCCAGCAGCTTTCGGGACAGGGGCTATGGCTACACCTTC
J gene: TRBJ2-7; V gene: TRBV11-2; D gene: TRBD1; clone size: few; CDR3 protein: CASSLSRDSSYEQYF; CDR3 DNA: TGTGCCAGCAGCTTGAGCCGGGACAGCTCCTACGAGCAGTACTTC
J gene: TRBJ2-3; V gene: TRBV7-9; D gene: -; clone size: many; CDR3 protein: CASSLAGDSQYF; CDR3 DNA: TGTGCCAGCAGCTTAGCGGGAGATTCGCAGTATTTT
J gene: TRBJ1-2; V gene: TRBV24-1; D gene: -; clone size: few; CDR3 protein: CATSDVASYGYTF; CDR3 DNA: TGTGCCACCAGTGATGTAGCCTCTTATGGCTACACCTTC
J gene: TRBJ2-3; V gene: TRBV28; D gene: -; clone size: many; CDR3 protein: CASSFEPRAIDTQYF; CDR3 DNA: TGTGCCAGCAGTTTTGAGCCCCGAGCCATAGATACGCAGTATTTT
J gene: TRBJ1-6; V gene: TRBV7-2; D gene: -; clone size: many; CDR3 protein: CASRAVYQGSPLHF; CDR3 DNA: TGTGCCAGCAGGGCCGTTTACCAGGGTTCACCCCTCCACTTT